A selection of T cell receptor beta chains follows, all from one sample in a study of cytomegalovirus exposure and HLA in healthy donors. Profiling relied on immunoSEQ multiplex PCR, and the TCRdb table lists in-frame clones only, not all of them. The table shows some 200,000 clones, with approximately 89% occurring only once. What was sequenced was PBMCs. The receptors were sampled from a man between 25 and 39 years old in good health and CMV-seropositive. The CDR3 runs from the conserved cysteine through the conserved F or W. Fields, in order: CDR3 length, clone size, J gene, D gene, V gene, CDR3 DNA, CDR3 protein. A D gene is named only where the DNA matches it firmly. Rows may omit the clone size; those that give it use once, few, many or a size class.

length: 11; size: NA; J: TRBJ2-7; D: NA; V: TRBV7-9; DNA: TGTGCCAGCACTCAGGACTACGAGCAGTACTTC; CDR3: CASTQDYEQYF
length: 16; size: NA; J: TRBJ1-2; D: TRBD1; V: TRBV29-1; DNA: TGCAGCGTTTTCGGGACAGGGGGCTGGGATCGCTATGGCTACACCTTC; CDR3: CSVFGTGGWDRYGYTF
length: 16; size: NA; J: TRBJ2-7; D: TRBD2; V: TRBV2; DNA: TGTGCCAGCAGTGAAGCGCTAGCGGGGGGCTCCTACGAGCAGTACTTC; CDR3: CASSEALAGGSYEQYF
length: 15; size: NA; J: TRBJ1-4; D: TRBD1; V: TRBV6-5; DNA: TGTGCCAGCAGGAATGAGGGACAGGGGGACGAAAAACTGTTTTTT; CDR3: CASRNEGQGDEKLFF
length: 14; size: NA; J: TRBJ2-5; D: TRBD2; V: TRBV2; DNA: TGTGCCAGCATTACCAGCGGGGGGCGGGAGACCCAGTACTTC; CDR3: CASITSGGRETQYF
length: 18; size: once; J: TRBJ1-1; D: TRBD1; V: TRBV5-1; DNA: TGCGCCAGCAGCCATACTCCGTCTTCAGGGGGCCGGGGTACTGAAGCTTTCTTT; CDR3: CASSHTPSSGGRGTEAFF
length: 15; size: NA; J: TRBJ2-3; D: NA; V: TRBV27; DNA: TGTGCCAGCAGTTTACAAGACAGCAGCACAGATACGCAGTATTTT; CDR3: CASSLQDSSTDTQYF
length: 14; size: few; J: TRBJ1-3; D: NA; V: TRBV5-1; DNA: TGCGCCAGCAGGGATCGGAGCATGCCGAACACCATATATTTT; CDR3: CASRDRSMPNTIYF
length: 11; size: NA; J: TRBJ2-7; D: TRBD1; V: TRBV2; DNA: TGTGCCAGCAGTGAAGGACAGGGTGGGAACTTC; CDR3: CASSEGQGGNF
length: 16; size: NA; J: TRBJ2-3; D: TRBD2; V: TRBV4-3; DNA: TGCGCCAGCAGCCAAGAGGGTAGCGGGGGGCCAAATACGCAGTATTTT; CDR3: CASSQEGSGGPNTQYF
length: 16; size: NA; J: TRBJ2-3; D: TRBD1; V: TRBV27; DNA: TGTGCCAGCAGGTTCCAGGGGGCTCTGGGCACAGATACGCAGTATTTT; CDR3: CASRFQGALGTDTQYF
length: 14; size: NA; J: TRBJ2-3; D: NA; V: TRBV6-5; DNA: TGTGCCAGCAGCATAGGACACCCCACAGATACGCAGTATTTT; CDR3: CASSIGHPTDTQYF
length: 15; size: NA; J: TRBJ2-3; D: NA; V: TRBV30; DNA: TGTGCCTGGAACTCGGGCGGGGCAACGGCAGATACGCAGTATTTT; CDR3: CAWNSGGATADTQYF
length: 13; size: NA; J: TRBJ2-7; D: TRBD1; V: TRBV29-1; DNA: TGCAGCGTCATCAGGGGGCTTCCCTCCGAGCAGTACTTC; CDR3: CSVIRGLPSEQYF
length: 16; size: NA; J: TRBJ2-2; D: TRBD1; V: TRBV11-2; DNA: TGTGCCAGCAGCTTAGTCCCGGGACAGGGCACCGGGGAGCTGTTTTTT; CDR3: CASSLVPGQGTGELFF
length: 18; size: NA; J: TRBJ1-5; D: TRBD1; V: TRBV5-8; DNA: TGTGCCAGCAGCTTGACAGGGGAATCCGCGAGAGGCAATCAGCCCCAGCATTTT; CDR3: CASSLTGESARGNQPQHF
length: 13; size: NA; J: TRBJ1-2; D: TRBD1; V: TRBV10-3; DNA: TGTGCCATCAGTGAACAGGGGGCGGGTGGCTACACCTTC; CDR3: CAISEQGAGGYTF
length: 15; size: many; J: TRBJ1-5; D: NA; V: TRBV6-5; DNA: TGTGCCAGCAGTTTCCGCCGGGGAGGGAATCAGCCCCAGCATTTT; CDR3: CASSFRRGGNQPQHF
length: 16; size: NA; J: TRBJ2-5; D: NA; V: TRBV6-1; DNA: TGTGCCAGCAGTGTGACGACCCTGAACCTAAAAGAGACCCAGTACTTC; CDR3: CASSVTTLNLKETQYF
length: 15; size: NA; J: TRBJ1-1; D: NA; V: TRBV18; DNA: TGTGCCAGCTCACCGGACCCACTTCGGGACACTGAAGCTTTCTTT; CDR3: CASSPDPLRDTEAFF
length: 14; size: NA; J: TRBJ2-2; D: NA; V: TRBV2; DNA: TGTGCCAGCAGTGACGGGATCGGCACCGGGGAGCTGTTTTTT; CDR3: CASSDGIGTGELFF
length: 17; size: NA; J: TRBJ2-6; D: TRBD1; V: TRBV6-1; DNA: TGTGCCAGCAGTGAACGGGACAGGAGCGCGTTACTCAACGTCCTGACTTTC; CDR3: CASSERDRSALLNVLTF
length: 14; size: NA; J: TRBJ2-1; D: NA; V: TRBV2; DNA: TGTGCCAGCAGTGAAGTTGAAGAGAGCAATGAGCAGTTCTTC; CDR3: CASSEVEESNEQFF
length: 13; size: NA; J: TRBJ2-7; D: NA; V: TRBV18; DNA: TGTGCCAGCTCCCGGGACGCCTCCTACGAGCAGTACTTC; CDR3: CASSRDASYEQYF
length: 15; size: NA; J: TRBJ2-2; D: TRBD2; V: TRBV6-1; DNA: TGTGCCAGCAACGACGGGGGGGAGGGCACCGGGGAGCTGTTTTTT; CDR3: CASNDGGEGTGELFF
length: 15; size: NA; J: TRBJ2-7; D: NA; V: TRBV9; DNA: TGTGCCAGCAGCGTAGAACGCCAACCGGGCAACGAGCAGTACTTC; CDR3: CASSVERQPGNEQYF
length: 13; size: NA; J: TRBJ2-5; D: NA; V: TRBV5-4; DNA: TGTGCCAGCAGCCGGGATATATCGGAGACCCAGTACTTC; CDR3: CASSRDISETQYF
length: 13; size: NA; J: TRBJ1-1; D: NA; V: TRBV5-1; DNA: TGCGCCAGCAGCTTAACGGACCTTAGTGAAGCTTTCTTT; CDR3: CASSLTDLSEAFF
length: 17; size: NA; J: TRBJ2-2; D: NA; V: TRBV9; DNA: TGTGCCAGCAGCGACACCCTTGGGTTGTTGGGCACCGGGGAGCTGTTTTTT; CDR3: CASSDTLGLLGTGELFF
length: 17; size: NA; J: TRBJ2-7; D: NA; V: TRBV27; DNA: TGTGCCAGCAGTCCCGTAGTTCCGACAGGCGTGGGCTACGAGCAGTACTTC; CDR3: CASSPVVPTGVGYEQYF
length: 15; size: once; J: TRBJ2-6; D: NA; V: TRBV5-1; DNA: TGCGCCAGCAGCTTGGCCGAAACTGGGGCCAACGTCCTGACTTTC; CDR3: CASSLAETGANVLTF
length: 14; size: NA; J: TRBJ2-7; D: NA; V: TRBV4-1; DNA: TGCGCCAGCAGCTCAAGCGGCTCGAGCTACGAGCAGTACTTC; CDR3: CASSSSGSSYEQYF
length: 15; size: NA; J: TRBJ2-7; D: NA; V: TRBV19; DNA: TGTGCCAGTAGTATAGGCGGGCTAGTACCCTACGAGCAGTACTTC; CDR3: CASSIGGLVPYEQYF